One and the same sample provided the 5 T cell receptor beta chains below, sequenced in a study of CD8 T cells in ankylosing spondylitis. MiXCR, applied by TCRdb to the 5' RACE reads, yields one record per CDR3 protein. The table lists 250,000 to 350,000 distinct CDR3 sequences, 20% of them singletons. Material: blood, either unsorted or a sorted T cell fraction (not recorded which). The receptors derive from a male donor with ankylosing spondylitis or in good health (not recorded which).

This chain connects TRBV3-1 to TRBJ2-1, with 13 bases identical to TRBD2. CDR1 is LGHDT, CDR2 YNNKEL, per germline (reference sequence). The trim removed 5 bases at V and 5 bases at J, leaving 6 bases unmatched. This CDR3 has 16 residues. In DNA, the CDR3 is TGTGCCAGCAGCGATACTAGCGGGAGGGCTAACAATGAGCAGTTCTTC. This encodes CASSDTSGRANNEQFF.

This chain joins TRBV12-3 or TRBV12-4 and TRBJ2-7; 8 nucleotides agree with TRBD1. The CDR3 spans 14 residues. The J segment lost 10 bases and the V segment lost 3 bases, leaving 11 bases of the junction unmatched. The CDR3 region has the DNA TGTGCCAGCAGTTTGTCAGGGGGCGGTTCGGCCCAGTACGTC. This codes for CASSLSGGGSAQYV.

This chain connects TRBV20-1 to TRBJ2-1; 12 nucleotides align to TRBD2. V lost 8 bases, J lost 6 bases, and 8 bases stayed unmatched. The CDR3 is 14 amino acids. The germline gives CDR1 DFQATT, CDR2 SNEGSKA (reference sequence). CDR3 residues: CSIAGLAGSNEQFF. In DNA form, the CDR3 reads TGCAGTATCGCCGGACTAGCGGGAAGCAATGAGCAGTTCTTC.

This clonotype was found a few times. CDR3 in amino acids: CASSVPTGYSTDTQYF. The CDR3 bases are TGTGCCAGCAGCGTCCCGACAGGGTACAGCACAGATACGCAGTATTTT. The rearrangement uses TRBV9 and TRBJ2-3; 7 positions match TRBD1. Per the germline V gene, CDR1 is SGDLS and CDR2 is YYNGEE. The CDR3 spans 16 residues. Unmatched junction bases numbered 6, after V lost 2 bases and J lost 0 bases.

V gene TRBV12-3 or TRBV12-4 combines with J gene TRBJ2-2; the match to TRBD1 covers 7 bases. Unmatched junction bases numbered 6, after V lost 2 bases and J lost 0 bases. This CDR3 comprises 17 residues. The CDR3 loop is CASSLKGARANTGELFF. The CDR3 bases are TGTGCCAGCAGTTTAAAGGGGGCCCGTGCGAACACCGGGGAGCTGTTTTTT.